The clone carrying this TCR beta chain was seen at least ten times. What it binds is not known. Researchers used 5'RACE with constant-segment primers to make TCR alpha and TCR beta cDNA libraries that carry sample barcodes and UMIs. TCRdb re-called the 5' RACE reads with MiXCR, one entry per CDR3 protein. The sample has about 57,000 distinct CDR3 sequences, more than 10% seen once. This entry is derived from a study of T-cell memory formation after mild COVID-19. Study-wide context: Most TCR clusters belonged to a single donor. General study points: Clones contracting day 15 to 85 were balanced CD4/CD8; later expanders leaned CD4+. Nothing confirmed that second-wave clones peaking on day 37 were specific for SARS-CoV-2.

The source material was PBMCs or a T cell subset sorted from them (not recorded which). This TCR derives from a man aged 18 to 30 who had mild COVID-19 (a few samples of this study predate the infection). Cell type and time point are not known.

CDR3 DNA: TGCGCCAGCAGCCTTGGACTAGCGGGGACCACAGATACGCAGTATTTT. It is translated as CASSLGLAGTTDTQYF. This sequence joins TRBV5-1 and TRBJ2-3; 12 nucleotides match TRBD2. The germline CDR1 and CDR2 sequences are SGHRS and YFSETQ. The V gene end was trimmed by 4 bases and the J gene end by 2 bases; junction bases not matched to a gene: 5. The CDR3 has 16 amino acids.